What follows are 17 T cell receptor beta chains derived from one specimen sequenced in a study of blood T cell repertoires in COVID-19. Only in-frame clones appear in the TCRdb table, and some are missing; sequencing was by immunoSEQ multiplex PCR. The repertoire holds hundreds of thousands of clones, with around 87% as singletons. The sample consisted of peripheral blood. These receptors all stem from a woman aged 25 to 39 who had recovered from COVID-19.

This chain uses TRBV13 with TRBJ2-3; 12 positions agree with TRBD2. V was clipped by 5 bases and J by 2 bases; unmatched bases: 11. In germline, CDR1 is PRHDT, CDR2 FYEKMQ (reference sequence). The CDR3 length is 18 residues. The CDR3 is CASSPPLAGGVDTDTQYF. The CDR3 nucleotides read TGTGCCAGCAGCCCCCCCCTAGCGGGAGGGGTGGACACAGATACGCAGTATTTT.

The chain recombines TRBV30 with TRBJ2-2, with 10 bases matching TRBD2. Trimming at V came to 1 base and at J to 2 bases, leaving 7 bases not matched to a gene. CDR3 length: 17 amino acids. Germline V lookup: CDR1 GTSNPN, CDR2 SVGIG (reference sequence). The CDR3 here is CAWSESSGGYNTGELFF. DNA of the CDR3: TGTGCCTGGAGTGAGTCTAGCGGGGGTTACAACACCGGGGAGCTGTTTTTT.

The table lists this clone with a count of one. This CDR3 is CASRRPGQLGELFF. DNA for the CDR3: TGTGCCAGCAGACGGCCCGGACAACTCGGGGAGCTGTTTTTT. The V gene is TRBV27, the J gene TRBJ2-2; possible D gene TRBD1, 5 bases. V lost 6 bases to trimming and J lost 7 bases, with 15 bases between them. Germline V gene lookup returns CDR1 MNHEY and CDR2 SMNVEV (reference sequence). The CDR3 covers 14 residues.

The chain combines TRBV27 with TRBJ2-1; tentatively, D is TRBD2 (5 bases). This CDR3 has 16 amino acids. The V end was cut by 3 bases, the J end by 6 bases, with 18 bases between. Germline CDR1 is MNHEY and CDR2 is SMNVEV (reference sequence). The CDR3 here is CASSFRGPKEVNEQFF. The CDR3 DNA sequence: TGTGCCAGCAGTTTTCGTGGGCCCAAGGAGGTCAATGAGCAGTTCTTC.

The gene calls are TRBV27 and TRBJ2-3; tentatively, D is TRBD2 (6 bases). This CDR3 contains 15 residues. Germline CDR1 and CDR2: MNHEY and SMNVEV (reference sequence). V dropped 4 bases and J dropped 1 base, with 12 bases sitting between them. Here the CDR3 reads CASSSPPGGTDTQYF. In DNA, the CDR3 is TGTGCCAGCAGTTCGCCTCCGGGGGGCACAGATACGCAGTATTTT.

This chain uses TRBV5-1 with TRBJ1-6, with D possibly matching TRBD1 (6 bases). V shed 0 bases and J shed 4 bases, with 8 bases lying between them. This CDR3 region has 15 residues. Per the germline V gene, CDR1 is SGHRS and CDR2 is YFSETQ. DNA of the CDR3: TGCGCCAGCAGCTTGGAACAGGGTTATAATTCACCCCTCCACTTT. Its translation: CASSLEQGYNSPLHF.

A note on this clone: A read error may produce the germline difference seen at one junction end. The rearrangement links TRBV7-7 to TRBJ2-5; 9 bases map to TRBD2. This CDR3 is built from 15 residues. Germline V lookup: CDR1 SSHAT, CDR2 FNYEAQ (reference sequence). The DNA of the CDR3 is TGTGCTAGCAGCTTAAGCGGGGGGCCGGAAGAGACCCAGTACTTC. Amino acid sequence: CASSLSGGPEETQYF. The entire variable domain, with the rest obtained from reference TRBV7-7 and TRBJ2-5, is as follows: GAGVSQSPRYKVTKRGQDVTLRCDPISSHATLYWYQQALGQGPEFLTYFNYEAQPDKSGLPSDRFSAERPEGSISTLTIQRTEQRDSAMYRCASSLSGGPEETQYFGPGTRLLVL.

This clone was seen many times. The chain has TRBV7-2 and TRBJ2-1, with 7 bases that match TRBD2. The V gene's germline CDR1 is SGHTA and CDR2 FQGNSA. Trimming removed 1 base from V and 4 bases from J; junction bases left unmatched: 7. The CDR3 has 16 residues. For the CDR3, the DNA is TGTGCCAGCAGCTTAGTCCGGCTAGCGGTATACAATGAGCAGTTCTTC. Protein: CASSLVRLAVYNEQFF.

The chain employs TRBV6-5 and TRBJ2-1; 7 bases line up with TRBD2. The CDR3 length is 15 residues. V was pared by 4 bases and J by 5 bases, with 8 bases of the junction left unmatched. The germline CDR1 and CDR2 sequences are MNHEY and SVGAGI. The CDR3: CASSLYRGGDNEQFF. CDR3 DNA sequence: TGTGCCAGCAGTTTGTACCGTGGGGGGGACAATGAGCAGTTCTTC.

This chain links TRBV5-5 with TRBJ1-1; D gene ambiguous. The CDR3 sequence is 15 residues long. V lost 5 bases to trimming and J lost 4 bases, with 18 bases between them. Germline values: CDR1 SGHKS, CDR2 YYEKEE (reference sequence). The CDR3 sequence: CASSVTAFSGTEAFF. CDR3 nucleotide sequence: TGTGCCAGCAGTGTTACGGCTTTCTCGGGCACTGAAGCTTTCTTT.

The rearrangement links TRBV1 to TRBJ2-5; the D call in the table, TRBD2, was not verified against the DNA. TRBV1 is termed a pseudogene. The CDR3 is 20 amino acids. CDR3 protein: CTSSQIRTGTSVFLVETQYF. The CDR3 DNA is TGCACCAGCAGCCAAATCCGCACCGGGACTAGCGTATTTTTGGTAGAGACCCAGTACTTC.

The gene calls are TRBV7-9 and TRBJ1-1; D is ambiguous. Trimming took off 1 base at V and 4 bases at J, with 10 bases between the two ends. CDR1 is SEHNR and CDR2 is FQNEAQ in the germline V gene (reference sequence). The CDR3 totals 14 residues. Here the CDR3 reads CASSLVLSGTEAFF. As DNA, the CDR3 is TGTGCCAGCAGCTTAGTTTTGTCGGGCACTGAAGCTTTCTTT.

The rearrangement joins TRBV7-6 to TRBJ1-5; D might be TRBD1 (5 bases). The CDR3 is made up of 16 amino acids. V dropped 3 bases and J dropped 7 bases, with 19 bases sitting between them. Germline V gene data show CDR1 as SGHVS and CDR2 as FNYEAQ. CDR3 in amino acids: CASSFGVGQGRQPQHF. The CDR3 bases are TGTGCCAGCAGCTTCGGAGTGGGGCAGGGAAGGCAGCCCCAGCATTTT.

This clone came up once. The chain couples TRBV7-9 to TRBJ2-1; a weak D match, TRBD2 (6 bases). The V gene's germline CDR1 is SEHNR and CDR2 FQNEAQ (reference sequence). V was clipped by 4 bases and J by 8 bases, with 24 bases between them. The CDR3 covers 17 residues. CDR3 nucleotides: TGTGCCAGCAGCTATCGGGGTGTCACGGGAGTGGGCCATGAGCAGTTCTTC. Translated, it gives CASSYRGVTGVGHEQFF.

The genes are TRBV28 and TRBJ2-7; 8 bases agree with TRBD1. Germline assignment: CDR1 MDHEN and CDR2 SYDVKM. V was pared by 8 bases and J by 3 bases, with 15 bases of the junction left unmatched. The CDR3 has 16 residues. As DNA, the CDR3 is TGTGCCAGCTGGGCAGGGGGCTTTTCAACAAGCTACGAGCAGTACTTC. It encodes CASWAGGFSTSYEQYF.

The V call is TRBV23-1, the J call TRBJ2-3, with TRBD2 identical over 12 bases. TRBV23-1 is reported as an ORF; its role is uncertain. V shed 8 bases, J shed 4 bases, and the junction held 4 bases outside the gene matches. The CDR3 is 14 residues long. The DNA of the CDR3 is TGCGCCAGCGGCACTAGCGGGAGGTCAGATACGCAGTATTTT. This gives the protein CASGTSGRSDTQYF.

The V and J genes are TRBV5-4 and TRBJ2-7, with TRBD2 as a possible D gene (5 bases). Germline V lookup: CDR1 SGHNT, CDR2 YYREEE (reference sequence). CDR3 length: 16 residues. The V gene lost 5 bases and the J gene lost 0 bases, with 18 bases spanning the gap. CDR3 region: CASRSSLVGSSYEQYF. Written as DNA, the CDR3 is TGTGCCAGCAGATCCTCCCTTGTTGGGAGCTCCTACGAGCAGTACTTC.